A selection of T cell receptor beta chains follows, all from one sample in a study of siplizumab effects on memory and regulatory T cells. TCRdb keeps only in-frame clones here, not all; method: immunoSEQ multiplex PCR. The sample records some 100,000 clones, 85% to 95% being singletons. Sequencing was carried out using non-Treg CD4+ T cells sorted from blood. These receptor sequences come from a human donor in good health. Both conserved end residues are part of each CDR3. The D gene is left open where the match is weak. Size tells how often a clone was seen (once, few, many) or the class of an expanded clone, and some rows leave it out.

cdr3_nt: TGTGCCAGCAGCCAACCAAACCGAGGCACCTGGACTAGCGGGAGCCACTACAATGAGCAGTTCTTC
cdr3_aa: CASSQPNRGTWTSGSHYNEQFF
d_call: TRBD2
clone_size: .
v_call: TRBV14
j_call: TRBJ2-1

cdr3_nt: TGTGCCAGCAGTCCCCCCGGAGACAATGAGCAGTTCTTC
cdr3_aa: CASSPPGDNEQFF
d_call: .
clone_size: .
v_call: TRBV7-8
j_call: TRBJ2-1

cdr3_nt: TGTGCCAGCAGCTTAGCTCTGTGGGAAGGCACAGATACGCAGTATTTT
cdr3_aa: CASSLALWEGTDTQYF
d_call: .
clone_size: .
v_call: TRBV7-8
j_call: TRBJ2-3

cdr3_nt: TGTGCCAGCAGCTTAACGGGTCAGGGTGGCACCGGGGAGCTGTTTTTT
cdr3_aa: CASSLTGQGGTGELFF
d_call: .
clone_size: .
v_call: TRBV7-3
j_call: TRBJ2-2

cdr3_nt: TGTGCCAGCAGCCCAGGACAGGGGGCGGGAGAGTTTTTCTTT
cdr3_aa: CASSPGQGAGEFFF
d_call: TRBD1
clone_size: .
v_call: TRBV9
j_call: TRBJ1-1

cdr3_nt: TGTGCCAGCAGCTTAGTTTCCGGGGGCTACAATGAGCAGTTCTTC
cdr3_aa: CASSLVSGGYNEQFF
d_call: .
clone_size: .
v_call: TRBV11-3
j_call: TRBJ2-1

cdr3_nt: TGCAGCGTAACTGCCGGGACTACCACCGGGGAGCTGTTTTTT
cdr3_aa: CSVTAGTTTGELFF
d_call: TRBD2
clone_size: few
v_call: TRBV29-1
j_call: TRBJ2-2

cdr3_nt: TGTGCCAGCAGTTATGGACAGTCCTACGAGCAGTACTTC
cdr3_aa: CASSYGQSYEQYF
d_call: .
clone_size: .
v_call: TRBV6-6
j_call: TRBJ2-7

cdr3_nt: TGTGCCAGCAGCTTGCGGCAGGGAGTGGGCTATGGCTACACCTTC
cdr3_aa: CASSLRQGVGYGYTF
d_call: .
clone_size: once
v_call: TRBV5-8
j_call: TRBJ1-2

cdr3_nt: TGTGCCAGCAGGGACACAGGCTACACAGATACGCAGTATTTT
cdr3_aa: CASRDTGYTDTQYF
d_call: .
clone_size: .
v_call: TRBV7-8
j_call: TRBJ2-3

cdr3_nt: TGTGCCAGCAGAAAATCGACACGGCCAACAGATACGCAGTATTTT
cdr3_aa: CASRKSTRPTDTQYF
d_call: .
clone_size: .
v_call: TRBV11-2
j_call: TRBJ2-3

cdr3_nt: TGTGCCATCAGTGAGGCGGGACTAGCGTCAAATGAGCAGTTCTTC
cdr3_aa: CAISEAGLASNEQFF
d_call: TRBD2
clone_size: .
v_call: TRBV10-3
j_call: TRBJ2-1

cdr3_nt: TGTGCCAGCTCACCCACCTTAGCGGGAGACACAGATACGCAGTATTTT
cdr3_aa: CASSPTLAGDTDTQYF
d_call: TRBD2
clone_size: .
v_call: TRBV18
j_call: TRBJ2-3

cdr3_nt: TGTGCCAGCAGTGAAGCAAGGGGCGTACCCCTCCACTTT
cdr3_aa: CASSEARGVPLHF
d_call: .
clone_size: .
v_call: TRBV6-1
j_call: TRBJ1-6

cdr3_nt: TGTGCCAGTAGTATCACAGGGGGCAGGAGCGGGGAGCTGTTTTTT
cdr3_aa: CASSITGGRSGELFF
d_call: TRBD1
clone_size: once
v_call: TRBV19
j_call: TRBJ2-2

cdr3_nt: TGTGCCAGCAGCCCCCGAAACGAGCACTATGGCTACACCTTC
cdr3_aa: CASSPRNEHYGYTF
d_call: .
clone_size: once
v_call: TRBV5-4
j_call: TRBJ1-2

cdr3_nt: TGTGCCAGCAGCTTAGTGGGAAGTATAGAGACCCAGTACTTC
cdr3_aa: CASSLVGSIETQYF
d_call: .
clone_size: .
v_call: TRBV7-9
j_call: TRBJ2-5

cdr3_nt: TGTGCCAGCAACCCGGGACAGGGGAAGGGCACTGAAGCTTTCTTT
cdr3_aa: CASNPGQGKGTEAFF
d_call: TRBD1
clone_size: .
v_call: TRBV6-6
j_call: TRBJ1-1

cdr3_nt: TGTGCCAGCACCTTGGGGGGACTAGCCGATCCTGAGCAGTTCTTC
cdr3_aa: CASTLGGLADPEQFF
d_call: TRBD2
clone_size: .
v_call: TRBV7-9
j_call: TRBJ2-1

cdr3_nt: TGTGCCAGCAGCTCCCATTGGAGGTGGGGAATTTCCTACGAGCAGTACTTC
cdr3_aa: CASSSHWRWGISYEQYF
d_call: .
clone_size: .
v_call: TRBV5-6
j_call: TRBJ2-7

cdr3_nt: TGCGCCAGCAGTCCACCCCCCGGCGCGAGGGTCAACAATCAGCCCCAGCATTTT
cdr3_aa: CASSPPPGARVNNQPQHF
d_call: .
clone_size: .
v_call: TRBV5-1
j_call: TRBJ1-5

cdr3_nt: TGTGCCAGCTCGAATGACAGGACCTATGGCTACACCTTC
cdr3_aa: CASSNDRTYGYTF
d_call: .
clone_size: .
v_call: TRBV7-8
j_call: TRBJ1-2

cdr3_nt: TGTGCCAGCAGAACCGACAGGGGTGGATACGAGCAGTACTTC
cdr3_aa: CASRTDRGGYEQYF
d_call: TRBD1
clone_size: .
v_call: TRBV28
j_call: TRBJ2-7

cdr3_nt: TGTGCCAGCACTGGGGACAGGGTGGGAGGCTACACCTTC
cdr3_aa: CASTGDRVGGYTF
d_call: TRBD1
clone_size: .
v_call: TRBV6-1
j_call: TRBJ1-2

cdr3_nt: TGTGCCAGCAGTGACTTAGGGGCGAGGCTGTTCTTC
cdr3_aa: CASSDLGARLFF
d_call: .
clone_size: .
v_call: TRBV2
j_call: TRBJ2-1

cdr3_nt: TGTGCCAGCAGCTTATCTGGGGTGGGCAATCAGCCCCAGCATTTT
cdr3_aa: CASSLSGVGNQPQHF
d_call: .
clone_size: .
v_call: TRBV7-8
j_call: TRBJ1-5

cdr3_nt: TGTGCCAGCAGTGAAGGGACAGGGGGACAGCCCCAGCATTTT
cdr3_aa: CASSEGTGGQPQHF
d_call: TRBD1
clone_size: .
v_call: TRBV2
j_call: TRBJ1-5

cdr3_nt: TGTGCCAGCAGCCCGACAGTAATGAACACTGAAGCTTTCTTT
cdr3_aa: CASSPTVMNTEAFF
d_call: .
clone_size: .
v_call: TRBV7-3
j_call: TRBJ1-1

cdr3_nt: TGTGCCAGCAGTGAAAGCGGGGTGAGCTCCTACAATGAGCAGTTCTTC
cdr3_aa: CASSESGVSSYNEQFF
d_call: TRBD2
clone_size: .
v_call: TRBV2
j_call: TRBJ2-1

cdr3_nt: TGTGCCAGCAGCCAAATAGCAGCCCGCACAGATACGCAGTATTTT
cdr3_aa: CASSQIAARTDTQYF
d_call: .
clone_size: .
v_call: TRBV14
j_call: TRBJ2-3

cdr3_nt: TGTGCCAGCAGCTCAGGTGGGTCCGAGCGCCGCTACAATGAGCAGTTCTTC
cdr3_aa: CASSSGGSERRYNEQFF
d_call: .
clone_size: once
v_call: TRBV7-3
j_call: TRBJ2-1

cdr3_nt: TGTGCCAGCAGCTTAGGGAATAGGGGGTACGAGCAGTACTTC
cdr3_aa: CASSLGNRGYEQYF
d_call: .
clone_size: .
v_call: TRBV7-9
j_call: TRBJ2-7

cdr3_nt: TGTGCCAGCAGTGAACAAACCCAAAAATCCTACGAGCAGTACTTC
cdr3_aa: CASSEQTQKSYEQYF
d_call: .
clone_size: once
v_call: TRBV2
j_call: TRBJ2-7

cdr3_nt: TGTGCCAGCAGTGGGGACAGGGGGCGATCGGATACGCAGTATTTT
cdr3_aa: CASSGDRGRSDTQYF
d_call: TRBD1
clone_size: .
v_call: TRBV6-1
j_call: TRBJ2-3

cdr3_nt: TGTGCCAGCAGCCGGACTAGCGGAGCTTACAATGAGCAGTTCTTC
cdr3_aa: CASSRTSGAYNEQFF
d_call: TRBD2
clone_size: once
v_call: TRBV6-6
j_call: TRBJ2-1

cdr3_nt: TGTGCCAGCGGCCCGGGACAACTCTACGAGCAGTACTTC
cdr3_aa: CASGPGQLYEQYF
d_call: .
clone_size: .
v_call: TRBV11-2
j_call: TRBJ2-7

cdr3_nt: TGTGCCAGCAAGCTGGGCACGAATGAGCAGTTCTTC
cdr3_aa: CASKLGTNEQFF
d_call: .
clone_size: .
v_call: TRBV2
j_call: TRBJ2-1

cdr3_nt: TGTGCCAGCAGTTTAGGGGGGGCCAAAGGCTATGGCTACACCTTC
cdr3_aa: CASSLGGAKGYGYTF
d_call: .
clone_size: once
v_call: TRBV28
j_call: TRBJ1-2

cdr3_nt: TGTGCCAGCAGTCCTAGGCATGTCACTGAAGCTTTCTTT
cdr3_aa: CASSPRHVTEAFF
d_call: .
clone_size: .
v_call: TRBV28
j_call: TRBJ1-1

cdr3_nt: TGTGCCAGCTCACCCGGGGGTCGAGGGGCCAACGTCCTGACTTTC
cdr3_aa: CASSPGGRGANVLTF
d_call: .
clone_size: .
v_call: TRBV18
j_call: TRBJ2-6

cdr3_nt: TGTGCCAGCAGCCTCTCCGACAGGGATCCTCGAGGCTACACCTTC
cdr3_aa: CASSLSDRDPRGYTF
d_call: TRBD1
clone_size: .
v_call: TRBV28
j_call: TRBJ1-2

cdr3_nt: TGTGCCAGCAGTCGACTAGCGGGAGGCGAGCAGTACTTC
cdr3_aa: CASSRLAGGEQYF
d_call: TRBD2
clone_size: once
v_call: TRBV7-3
j_call: TRBJ2-7

cdr3_nt: TGTGCCAGCAGCTTGGGCCCCACAGACAGGGGAATTGGCAATGAGCAGTTCTTC
cdr3_aa: CASSLGPTDRGIGNEQFF
d_call: TRBD1
clone_size: .
v_call: TRBV5-8
j_call: TRBJ2-1

cdr3_nt: TGTGCCAGCAGAAGGACGGGACGGGGGGGTATGAACACTGAAGCTTTCTTT
cdr3_aa: CASRRTGRGGMNTEAFF
d_call: .
clone_size: .
v_call: TRBV27
j_call: TRBJ1-1

cdr3_nt: TGTGCCGGCCAAGGCGGAGATAGCTCCTACGAGCAGTACTTC
cdr3_aa: CAGQGGDSSYEQYF
d_call: .
clone_size: .
v_call: TRBV28
j_call: TRBJ2-7

cdr3_nt: TGTGCCTGGAGCCGTTCTGGGTATGGCTACACCTTC
cdr3_aa: CAWSRSGYGYTF
d_call: .
clone_size: .
v_call: TRBV30
j_call: TRBJ1-2

cdr3_nt: TGTGCCAGCTCCTCAAAAGAGACCCAGTACTTC
cdr3_aa: CASSSKETQYF
d_call: .
clone_size: .
v_call: TRBV18
j_call: TRBJ2-5

cdr3_nt: TGTGCCAGCAGTAGGACAACTAGCACAGATACGCAGTATTTT
cdr3_aa: CASSRTTSTDTQYF
d_call: .
clone_size: .
v_call: TRBV6-1
j_call: TRBJ2-3

cdr3_nt: TGCAGCGCCGGGGGACAGGGGTACACTGAAGCTTTCTTT
cdr3_aa: CSAGGQGYTEAFF
d_call: TRBD1
clone_size: .
v_call: TRBV29-1
j_call: TRBJ1-1

cdr3_nt: TGTGCCAGTTACAGGGTTAACACTGAAGCTTTCTTT
cdr3_aa: CASYRVNTEAFF
d_call: .
clone_size: .
v_call: TRBV6-5
j_call: TRBJ1-1

cdr3_nt: TGCAGCGTTGACCGACAGGGGGTAAATGGCTACACCTTC
cdr3_aa: CSVDRQGVNGYTF
d_call: TRBD1
clone_size: .
v_call: TRBV29-1
j_call: TRBJ1-2

cdr3_nt: TGTGCCAGCAGCTTAGCCGGACGGCCGAATCAGCCCCAGCATTTT
cdr3_aa: CASSLAGRPNQPQHF
d_call: .
clone_size: few
v_call: TRBV7-9
j_call: TRBJ1-5

cdr3_nt: TGTGCCAGCAGCCAAGATCCCCTAGCGGGAGGGGCAGGCAATGAGCAGTTCTTC
cdr3_aa: CASSQDPLAGGAGNEQFF
d_call: TRBD2
clone_size: once
v_call: TRBV4-2
j_call: TRBJ2-1

cdr3_nt: TGTGCCAGCAGCTCCAGGACAGCAAACACTGAAGCTTTCTTT
cdr3_aa: CASSSRTANTEAFF
d_call: .
clone_size: .
v_call: TRBV7-8
j_call: TRBJ1-1

cdr3_nt: TGTGCCAGCAGCTTGGTCGGGGCGCGAGGCTACACCTTC
cdr3_aa: CASSLVGARGYTF
d_call: .
clone_size: .
v_call: TRBV5-4
j_call: TRBJ1-2

cdr3_nt: TGTGCCAGCAGCTTAACAGGGGAACAGCCCCAGCATTTT
cdr3_aa: CASSLTGEQPQHF
d_call: TRBD1
clone_size: .
v_call: TRBV7-2
j_call: TRBJ1-5

cdr3_nt: TGCGCCAGCAGACTAGCGGGGCAAGAGACCCAGTACTTC
cdr3_aa: CASRLAGQETQYF
d_call: TRBD2
clone_size: .
v_call: TRBV10-2
j_call: TRBJ2-5

cdr3_nt: TGTGCCAGCTCACCAACTCGAGGGACTAGCGGGACGGGGGCGGAGCAGTACTTC
cdr3_aa: CASSPTRGTSGTGAEQYF
d_call: TRBD2
clone_size: .
v_call: TRBV18
j_call: TRBJ2-7

cdr3_nt: TGCGCCAGCAGCTTCGATGGGAGGAACACTGAAGCTTTCTTT
cdr3_aa: CASSFDGRNTEAFF
d_call: .
clone_size: .
v_call: TRBV5-1
j_call: TRBJ1-1

cdr3_nt: TGTGCCAGCAGCCCCGTGATGGTAGCGGAGACCCAGTACTTC
cdr3_aa: CASSPVMVAETQYF
d_call: .
clone_size: .
v_call: TRBV7-2
j_call: TRBJ2-5